This TCR beta chain was recorded in a study of T cells after yellow fever vaccination. The TCR cDNA carried a universal primer site and UMIs from 5'RACE template switching. From the 5' RACE reads, TCRdb called clonotypes with MiXCR, one entry per CDR3 protein. The sample shows 300,000 to 400,000 distinct CDR3 sequences, around 10% of them seen only once. The CDR3 has 16 residues. Germline V CDR1 and CDR2: SEHNR, FQNEAQ (reference sequence). After removal of 1 base from V and 7 bases from J, the junction contained 11 bases not matched to a gene. The chain combines TRBV7-9 with TRBJ2-7, with 9 positions matching TRBD1. The specimen comprised CD4+ T cells sorted from PBMCs, sampled 45 days after the yellow fever booster vaccination. This receptor was identified in a man between 18 and 29 years old who received the YFV17D yellow fever vaccine. CDR3 sequence (DNA): TGTGCCAGCAGCTTAGGAGACAGGGGGTCTTCCGATGAGCAGTACTTC. This translates into CASSLGDRGSSDEQYF.